The 8 T cell receptor beta chains in this list originate from one sample, sequenced in a study of T cell responses to AZD1222 COVID-19 vaccine. TCRdb's copy holds only in-frame clones and misses some; the assay was immunoSEQ multiplex PCR. The sample holds under 85,000 clones, nearly 90% seen once. The specimen comprised peripheral blood, sampled on day 0 of AZD1222 vaccination. Receptors were obtained from an adult in good health.

This clone was picked up a small number of times. This chain's CDR3 is CASSQADRVELGYTF. The CDR3 DNA sequence: TGTGCCAGCAGCCAGGCCGACAGGGTGGAGTTGGGCTACACCTTC. This chain joins TRBV3-1 (or the pseudogene TRBV3-2) and TRBJ1-2; TRBD1 aligns across 7 bases. From germline, CDR1 is LGHDT and CDR2 YNNKEL (reference sequence). This CDR3 is 15 amino acids long. After removal of 3 bases from V and 8 bases from J, the junction contained 12 bases not matched to a gene.

This clone was recorded once. J is TRBJ2-7 and V is TRBV7-9; TRBD1 agrees at 9 bases. The V segment lost 5 bases and the J segment 2 bases; nucleotides outside the gene matches: 10. Germline V CDR1 and CDR2: SEHNR, FQNEAQ (reference sequence). The CDR3 sequence is 16 residues long. The CDR3, as DNA: TGTGCCAGCAGCCAACCTCCGGGACAGGGAGCCTACGAGCAGTACTTC. Protein product: CASSQPPGQGAYEQYF. Full variable domain (rest looked up from reference TRBV7-9 and TRBJ2-7): DTGVSQNPRHKITKRGQNVTFRCDPISEHNRLYWYRQTLGQGPEFLTYFQNEAQLEKSRLLSDRFSAERPKGSFSTLEIQRTEQGDSAMYLCASSQPPGQGAYEQYFGPGTRLTVT.

The chain uses TRBV3-1 (or the pseudogene TRBV3-2) and TRBJ2-3, with a weak D call TRBD1 (5 bases). The germline V gene has CDR1 LGHDT and CDR2 YNNKEL (reference sequence). This CDR3 has 14 residues. Trimming took off 6 bases at V and 1 base at J, with 11 bases between the two ends. Written as DNA, the CDR3 is TGTGCCAGCAGTACAGGACCCGGCACAGATACGCAGTATTTT. Residues: CASSTGPGTDTQYF.

The chain combines TRBV2 with TRBJ2-3, with 12 nucleotides matching TRBD2. The CDR3 totals 16 residues. Trimming at V came to 4 bases and at J to 6 bases, leaving 8 bases not matched to a gene. The V gene's germline CDR1 is SNHLY and CDR2 FYNNEI. The CDR3 is CASSALGLAGQDTQYF. The CDR3 DNA reads as TGTGCCAGCAGTGCCCTGGGACTAGCGGGCCAGGATACGCAGTATTTT.

V usage is TRBV2 and J usage is TRBJ1-5; D not certain. The length of the CDR3 is 15 residues. V lost 7 bases to trimming and J lost 2 bases, with 15 bases between them. Per germline, CDR1 SNHLY and CDR2 FYNNEI. CDR3 loop: CASNGNVNGNQPQHF. The DNA of the CDR3 is TGTGCCAGCAATGGAAACGTGAACGGCAATCAGCCCCAGCATTTT.

The chain joins TRBV5-1 to TRBJ1-5; the D is unclear. CDR3 length: 14 amino acids. V was cut by 0 bases and J by 4 bases, with 8 bases left in between. Germline CDR1 SGHRS, CDR2 YFSETQ. In DNA form, the CDR3 reads TGCGCCAGCAGCTTGGACAGTCGGAATCAGCCCCAGCATTTT. Amino acids: CASSLDSRNQPQHF. Full variable domain (missing parts from reference TRBV5-1 and TRBJ1-5): KAGVTQTPRYLIKTRGQQVTLSCSPISGHRSVSWYQQTPGQGLQFLFEYFSETQRNKGNFPGRFSGRQFSNSRSEMNVSTLELGDSALYLCASSLDSRNQPQHFGDGTRLSIL.

The chain links TRBV5-1 to TRBJ2-1; 9 bases match TRBD2. This CDR3 is built from 16 residues. Trimming at V came to 1 base and at J to 8 bases, leaving 10 bases not matched to a gene. Germline V gives CDR1 SGHRS, CDR2 YFSETQ. The chain's CDR3 is CASSLSAGGLWHEQFF. The CDR3 nucleotides are TGCGCCAGCAGCTTGTCGGCGGGAGGGTTATGGCATGAGCAGTTCTTC.

CDR3 in amino acids: CASSDWNGKRRDYTF. For the CDR3, the DNA is TGTGCCAGCAGTGACTGGAACGGGAAGCGGAGGGACTACACCTTC. J is TRBJ1-2 and V is TRBV6-4; no reliable D call. This CDR3 has 15 amino acids. Trimming left V 1 base short and J 10 bases short, with 19 bases between. Germline V lookup: CDR1 MRHNA, CDR2 SNTAGT.